These 21 T cell receptor beta chains came from one sample sequenced in a study of blood T cells in healthy people across ages. Through a sample-barcoded 5' primer and a J-beta primer mix, a second PCR was run for 7 to 11 cycles. TCRdb re-derived calls from the 5' RACE reads in MiXCR, one entry per CDR3 protein. The table shows 2 million or so distinct CDR3 sequences, with roughly 52% occurring only once. Specimen: blood. These TCRs come from a woman between 35 and 50 years old in good health.

This clonotype was seen a single time. The rearrangement links TRBV29-1 to TRBJ1-4; D uncertain. CDR1 SQVTM and CDR2 ANQGSEA come from the germline V gene. The length of the CDR3 is 13 residues. The V end lost 5 bases, the J end lost 8 bases, and 15 bases lay between the germline ends. This CDR3 reads CSVPDGVGEKLFF. DNA of the CDR3: TGCAGCGTTCCAGACGGGGTTGGAGAAAAACTGTTTTTT.

The CDR3 loop is CAWMGAKNIQYF. Written as DNA, the CDR3 is TGTGCCTGGATGGGGGCCAAAAACATTCAGTACTTC. V gene TRBV30 combines with J gene TRBJ2-4; D is uncertain. Germline CDR1 and CDR2: GTSNPN and SVGIG (reference sequence). Trimming stripped 4 bases from V and 1 base from J, with 5 bases between. The CDR3 is 12 amino acids.

The chain couples TRBV9 to TRBJ2-1; D is perhaps TRBD2 (7 bases). CDR1 is SGDLS and CDR2 is YYNGEE in the germline V gene. Trimming stripped 5 bases from V and 9 bases from J, with 18 bases between. CDR3 length equals 14 residues. The CDR3 DNA follows: TGTGCCAGCAGTGAGGGGGGGGGCAGCAGTGAGCAGTTCTTC. It translates to CASSEGGGSSEQFF.

This CDR3 reads CASSLRTGGDTQYF. The CDR3, as DNA: TGTGCCAGCAGCTTAAGGACGGGGGGGGATACGCAGTATTTT. The chain recombines TRBV9 with TRBJ2-3, with 8 bases aligning to TRBD2. The CDR3 spans 14 residues. The V gene's germline CDR1 is SGDLS and CDR2 YYNGEE. V shed 4 bases and J 6 bases; nucleotides not matched to a gene: 7.

The rearrangement links TRBV13 to TRBJ1-1; D is unresolved. CDR3 length equals 11 residues. Germline V lookup: CDR1 PRHDT, CDR2 FYEKMQ (reference sequence). V shed 5 bases and J shed 5 bases, with 6 bases lying between them. CDR3 sequence: CASSPETEAFF. Here the CDR3 DNA reads TGTGCCAGCAGCCCGGAGACTGAAGCTTTCTTT.

The genes are TRBV5-1 and TRBJ2-1; D possibly corresponds to TRBD1 (5 bases). This CDR3 comprises 16 residues. The germline CDR1 and CDR2 sequences are SGHRS and YFSETQ. With 0 bases removed from V and 0 bases from J, the gap between germline ends came to 10 bases. The CDR3 loop reads CASSLEGWSSYNEQFF. DNA of the CDR3: TGCGCCAGCAGCTTGGAGGGGTGGAGCTCCTACAATGAGCAGTTCTTC. The full variable domain, with the rest looked up from reference TRBV5-1 and TRBJ2-1, is KAGVTQTPRYLIKTRGQQVTLSCSPISGHRSVSWYQQTPGQGLQFLFEYFSETQRNKGNFPGRFSGRQFSNSRSEMNVSTLELGDSALYLCASSLEGWSSYNEQFFGPGTRLTVL.

The CDR3: CASSPYRGAYEQYF. The CDR3 bases are TGTGCCAGCAGTCCCTATCGGGGGGCCTACGAGCAGTACTTC. The gene calls are TRBV27 and TRBJ2-7, with TRBD2 matching over 7 bases. CDR1 and CDR2 (germline): MNHEY, SMNVEV (reference sequence). V trimming: 5 bases; J trimming: 2 bases; junction bases outside the gene matches: 6. The CDR3 is 14 residues long.

Details on this clonotype: The junction departs from the called germline gene at one end, perhaps through a read error. The chain carries TRBV3-1 and TRBJ2-7; no reliable D call. Germline V gene sequence: CDR1 LGHDT, CDR2 YNNKEL (reference sequence). This CDR3 has 14 residues. CDR3 coding DNA: TGTGCCAGCAGCCAAGAGGTATCAAGCTACAAGCAGTACTTC. Translation gives CASSQEVSSYKQYF.

This chain links TRBV29-1 with TRBJ2-5; the match to TRBD2 covers 8 bases. Germline loops: CDR1 SQVTM, CDR2 ANQGSEA. CDR3 length equals 16 residues. The ends lost 8 bases at V and 1 base at J; junction bases unmatched: 15. The CDR3 coding sequence is TGCAGCCTTCGGGGTAGTTTGCGGGGGGCCCAAGAGACCCAGTACTTC. This sequence encodes CSLRGSLRGAQETQYF.

About this clonotype: This may come from a read error, since a much larger clone is one base off. The chain is built from TRBV7-6 and TRBJ2-3; TRBD2 matches at 10 bases. CDR3 size: 15 residues. The V gene's germline CDR1 is SGHVS and CDR2 FNYEAQ. CDR3 in DNA: TGTGTCAGCAGCTGGACTAGCGGAGGAGCAGATACGCAGTATTTT. This translates into CVSSWTSGGADTQYF.

The V and J genes are TRBV29-1 and TRBJ2-5; the D gene could be TRBD1 or TRBD2 (6 bases each). V was pared by 2 bases and J by 9 bases, with 19 bases between. There are 14 residues in the CDR3. Germline V gene sequence: CDR1 SQVTM, CDR2 ANQGSEA. The CDR3 nucleotides read TGCAGCGTTGAAATTCTAGCTGGGGGGCGGTCCCAGTACTTC. Translated, it gives CSVEILAGGRSQYF.

This clonotype was seen a few times. This sequence joins TRBV6-1 and TRBJ2-4; TRBD2 matches 12 bases. Germline CDR1 reads MNHNS; CDR2 reads SASEGT. Trimming took 0 bases from V and 6 from J; bases not matched to a gene: 12. The CDR3 has 19 amino acids. In nucleotides, the CDR3 is TGTGCCAGCAGTGAAGCGGGAGGACTAGCGGGGCGATACTCAAACATTCAGTACTTC. Translated: CASSEAGGLAGRYSNIQYF.

The chain couples TRBV4-3 to TRBJ2-1; 10 bases align to TRBD2. Germline-derived CDR1 and CDR2 are LGHNA and YSLEER. V was pared by 1 base and J by 6 bases, with 9 bases of the junction left unmatched. This CDR3 comprises 17 residues. As DNA, the CDR3 is TGCGCCAGCAGCCAAGGTACTATAGCGGGGGGCGTCAATGAGCAGTTCTTC. Translation gives CASSQGTIAGGVNEQFF.

The rearrangement joins TRBV5-1 to TRBJ2-4; a possible D gene is TRBD1 (6 bases). V gave up 0 bases and J gave up 1 base, with 11 bases separating them. CDR3 length: 16 amino acids. Germline assignment: CDR1 SGHRS and CDR2 YFSETQ. The CDR3 loop reads CASSLGAGDAKNIQYF. The CDR3 DNA sequence: TGCGCCAGCAGCTTGGGGGCAGGGGACGCCAAAAACATTCAGTACTTC.

This clonotype has a handful of counts. This sequence joins TRBV7-2 and TRBJ2-7; D possibly corresponds to TRBD2 (6 bases). The CDR3 extends over 16 amino acids. Trimming shortened V by 0 bases and J by 0 bases, and 12 bases separated the two germline ends. The germline V gene encodes CDR1 SGHTA and CDR2 FQGNSA. The CDR3 spells CASSLAGGVPSYEQYF. The CDR3 DNA follows: TGTGCCAGCAGCTTAGCGGGGGGAGTCCCCTCCTACGAGCAGTACTTC.

This sequence joins TRBV2 and TRBJ2-1; 9 bases are a match to TRBD1. Germline values: CDR1 SNHLY, CDR2 FYNNEI. After removal of 6 bases from V and 10 bases from J, the junction contained 7 bases not matched to a gene. CDR3 length: 13 residues. CDR3 DNA sequence: TGTGCCAGCAGGACCGGGACAGGGAGGGAGCAGTTCTTC. Translating gives CASRTGTGREQFF. The whole variable domain, remainder taken from reference TRBV2 and TRBJ2-1, is EPEVTQTPSHQVTQMGQEVILRCVPISNHLYFYWYRQILGQKVEFLVSFYNNEISEKSEIFDDQFSVERPDGSNFTLKIRSTKLEDSAMYFCASRTGTGREQFFGPGTRLTVL.

This clonotype has ten or more counts. V is TRBV7-2 and J is TRBJ2-3, with TRBD2 matching over 12 bases. This CDR3 spans 15 amino acids. V gave up 3 bases and J gave up 6 bases; unmatched junction bases: 4. Germline V gene lookup returns CDR1 SGHTA and CDR2 FQGNSA. CDR3 amino acids: CASSFTSGGLDTQYF. Here the CDR3 DNA reads TGTGCCAGCAGCTTCACTAGCGGGGGGCTTGATACGCAGTATTTT.

Worth noting for this clonotype: At one boundary the junction diverges from the germline segment, which might be a read error. The DNA for the CDR3 is TGTGCCAGCAGGGCAACGTTGTTCTCCCACGAGCAGTACTTC. It translates to CASRATLFSHEQYF. This chain joins TRBV2 and TRBJ2-7, with no clear D. Germline V CDR1 and CDR2: SNHLY, FYNNEI. The CDR3 sequence is 14 residues long.

The rearrangement links TRBV6-6 to TRBJ2-7; no definite D call. In germline, CDR1 is MNHNY, CDR2 SVGAGI (reference sequence). The CDR3 has 16 amino acids. V lost 2 bases and J 3 bases, leaving 17 bases between the germline ends. The CDR3 loop is CASSYPKSEIRYEQYF. CDR3 DNA sequence: TGTGCCAGCAGTTACCCGAAGTCGGAGATACGCTACGAGCAGTACTTC.

This clonotype was detected a few times. The CDR3 loop reads CASSLALAGQYEQYF. DNA of the CDR3: TGTGCCAGCAGCTTAGCACTAGCGGGGCAATACGAGCAGTACTTC. The chain carries TRBV13 and TRBJ2-7; 10 bases fit TRBD2. In germline, CDR1 is PRHDT, CDR2 FYEKMQ (reference sequence). CDR3 length equals 15 residues. After removal of 1 base from V and 4 bases from J, the junction contained 4 bases not matched to a gene.

This clonotype has more than one count but fewer than ten. V gene TRBV7-9 combines with J gene TRBJ2-5, with D perhaps TRBD1 (5 bases). The germline CDR1 and CDR2 sequences are SEHNR and FQNEAQ (reference sequence). Trimming shortened V by 8 bases and J by 4 bases, and 11 bases separated the two germline ends. CDR3 length: 12 residues. The CDR3 region is CASVGEAETQYF. The CDR3 DNA is TGTGCCAGCGTAGGGGAAGCAGAGACCCAGTACTTC.